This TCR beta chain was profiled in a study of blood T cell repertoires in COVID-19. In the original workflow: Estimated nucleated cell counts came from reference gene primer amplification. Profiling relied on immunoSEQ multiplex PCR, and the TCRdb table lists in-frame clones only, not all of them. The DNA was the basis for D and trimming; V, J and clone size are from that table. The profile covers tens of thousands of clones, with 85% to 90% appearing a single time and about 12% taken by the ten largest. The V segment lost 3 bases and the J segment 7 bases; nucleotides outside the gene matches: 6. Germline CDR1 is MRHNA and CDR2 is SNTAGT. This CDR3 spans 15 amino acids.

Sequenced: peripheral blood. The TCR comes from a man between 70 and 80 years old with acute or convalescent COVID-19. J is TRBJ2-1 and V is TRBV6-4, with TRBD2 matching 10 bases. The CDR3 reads CASSERASGSNEQFF. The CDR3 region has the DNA TGTGCCAGCAGTGAGAGGGCTAGCGGGAGTAATGAGCAGTTCTTC.